The entry below gives a single TCR beta chain sequence along with its context. Its antigen is unidentified. The sample belongs to a study of vaccination and CD4 T cells after COVID-19. CDR1 and CDR2 from the germline V gene are SGDLS and YYNGEE. Trimming removed 4 bases from V and 4 bases from J; junction bases left unmatched: 7. This CDR3 is built from 14 residues. Described treatment: roughly 11-day PBMC culture with coronavirus spike peptide pools or control peptides (ViraFEST assay). CD4+ T cells that had been cultured provided DNA sequenced with the Oncomine TCR Beta short-read assay. TCRdb re-derived calls from the PCR reads in MiXCR, one entry per CDR3 protein. Of some 10,000 distinct CDR3 sequences detected, roughly two fifths appear once; the ten largest clones hold 20% to 25%.

Sample: CD4+ T cells from blood, cultured in vitro. This rearrangement joins TRBV9 to TRBJ1-2; 7 bases align to TRBD1. The source is a human donor who had recovered from COVID-19. CDR3: CASSPERGLYGYTF. As DNA, the CDR3 is TGTGCCAGCAGCCCTGAGAGGGGGCTCTATGGCTACACCTTC.